Listed here are 3 T cell receptor beta chains from one sample, sequenced in a study of T cells in Graves' hyperthyroidism and ophthalmopathy. RNA transcripts gave rise to amplified TCR beta CDR3 regions. RT-PCR in the first round (using the HTBI primer set) targeted the TCR CDR3. One entry per CDR3 protein, called by TCRdb with MiXCR from the multiplex PCR reads. The sample holds about 520,000 distinct CDR3 sequences, roughly a quarter seen once. Sequencing was done on a sample of blood. The receptors were sampled from a woman in her 30s with Graves' ophthalmopathy.

The chain links TRBV20-1 to TRBJ1-5; tentative D call: TRBD1 (5 bases). V was pared by 2 bases and J by 4 bases, with 9 bases between. CDR3 size: 13 residues. The germline V gene has CDR1 DFQATT and CDR2 SNEGSKA (reference sequence). CDR3 sequence (DNA): TGCAGTGCTAGACGAGACAGAAATCAGCCCCAGCATTTT. It codes for CSARRDRNQPQHF.

The chain has TRBV19 and TRBJ1-1, with D possibly TRBD1 on 5 matching bases. This CDR3 is built from 14 residues. Trimming removed 4 bases at V and 1 base at J, with 10 bases between. Looked up from germline, CDR1 is LNHDA and CDR2 is SQIVND (reference sequence). CDR3: CASSRQTQNTEAFF. In nucleotides, the CDR3 is TGTGCCAGTAGTAGACAGACGCAGAACACTGAAGCTTTCTTT.

This clonotype was picked up many times. V usage is TRBV11-2 and J usage is TRBJ2-2, with TRBD1 as a possible D gene (5 bases). The CDR3 runs to 15 residues. The germline V gene has CDR1 SGHAT and CDR2 FQNNGV. V was clipped by 5 bases and J by 2 bases, with 12 bases between them. The CDR3 loop reads CASSTHRTNTGELFF. CDR3 in DNA: TGTGCCAGCAGCACTCACCGGACAAACACCGGGGAGCTGTTTTTT.